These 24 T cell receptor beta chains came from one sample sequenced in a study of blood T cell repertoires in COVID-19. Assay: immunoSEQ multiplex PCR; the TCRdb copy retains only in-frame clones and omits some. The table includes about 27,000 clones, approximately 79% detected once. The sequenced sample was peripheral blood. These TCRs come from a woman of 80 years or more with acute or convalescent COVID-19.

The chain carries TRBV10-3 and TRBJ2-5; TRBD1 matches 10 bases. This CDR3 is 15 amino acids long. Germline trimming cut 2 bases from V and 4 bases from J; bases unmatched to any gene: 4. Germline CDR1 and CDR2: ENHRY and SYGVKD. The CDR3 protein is CAISEDRGPGETQYF. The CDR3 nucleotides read TGTGCCATCAGTGAGGACAGGGGGCCCGGAGAGACCCAGTACTTC.

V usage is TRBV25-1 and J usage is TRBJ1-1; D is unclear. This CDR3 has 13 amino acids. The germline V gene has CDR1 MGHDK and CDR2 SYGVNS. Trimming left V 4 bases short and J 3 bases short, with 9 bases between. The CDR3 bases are TGTGCCAGCAGTGGCCGTCTAGACACTGAAGCTTTCTTT. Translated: CASSGRLDTEAFF. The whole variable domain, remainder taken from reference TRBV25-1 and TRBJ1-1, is EADIYQTPRYLVIGTGKKITLECSQTMGHDKMYWYQQDPGMELHLIHYSYGVNSTEKGDLSSESTVSRIRTEHFPLTLESARPSHTSQYLCASSGRLDTEAFFGQGTRLTVV.

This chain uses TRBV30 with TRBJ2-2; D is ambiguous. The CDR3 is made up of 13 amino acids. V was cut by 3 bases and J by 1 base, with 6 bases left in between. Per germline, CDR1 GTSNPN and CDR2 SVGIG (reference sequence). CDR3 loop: CAWSLLNTGELFF. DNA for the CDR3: TGTGCCTGGAGCCTATTGAACACCGGGGAGCTGTTTTTT.

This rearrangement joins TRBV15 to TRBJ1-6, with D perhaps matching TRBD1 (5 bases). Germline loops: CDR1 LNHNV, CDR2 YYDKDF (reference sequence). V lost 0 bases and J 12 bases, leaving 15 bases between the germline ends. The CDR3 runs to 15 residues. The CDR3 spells CATSRDRGRGLPLHF. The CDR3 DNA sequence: TGTGCCACCAGCAGAGATCGTGGGAGGGGATTACCCCTCCACTTT.

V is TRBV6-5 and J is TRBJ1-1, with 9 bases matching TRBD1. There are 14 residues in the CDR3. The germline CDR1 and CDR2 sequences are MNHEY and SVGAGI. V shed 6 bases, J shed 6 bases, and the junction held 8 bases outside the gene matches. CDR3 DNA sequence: TGTGCCAGCAGGCTCAACAGGGGGCTGGCTGAAGCTTTCTTT. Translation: CASRLNRGLAEAFF.

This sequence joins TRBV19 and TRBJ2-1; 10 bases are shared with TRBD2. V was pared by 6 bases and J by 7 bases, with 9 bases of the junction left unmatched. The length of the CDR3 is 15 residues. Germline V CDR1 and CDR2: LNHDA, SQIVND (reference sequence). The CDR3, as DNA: TGTGCCAGTAGGAATAGCGGGGGGACGGGAAATGAGCAGTTCTTC. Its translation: CASRNSGGTGNEQFF. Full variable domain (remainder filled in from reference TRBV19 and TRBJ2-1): DGGITQSPKYLFRKEGQNVTLSCEQNLNHDAMYWYRQDPGQGLRLIYYSQIVNDFQKGDIAEGYSVSREKKESFPLTVTSAQKNPTAFYLCASRNSGGTGNEQFFGPGTRLTVL.

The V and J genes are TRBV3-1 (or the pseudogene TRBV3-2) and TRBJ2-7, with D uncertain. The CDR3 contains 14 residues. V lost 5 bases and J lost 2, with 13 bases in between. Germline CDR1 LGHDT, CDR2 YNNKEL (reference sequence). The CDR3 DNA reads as TGTGCCAGCAGCAAATCTAAACGGGCCTACGAGCAGTACTTC. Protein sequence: CASSKSKRAYEQYF.

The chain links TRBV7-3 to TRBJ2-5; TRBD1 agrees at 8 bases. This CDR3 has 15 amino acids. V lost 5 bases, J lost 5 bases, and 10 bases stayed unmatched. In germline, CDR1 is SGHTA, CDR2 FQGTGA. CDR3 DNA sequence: TGTGCCAGCAGCCCCGGGACAGGCCTGACGGAGACCCAGTACTTC. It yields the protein CASSPGTGLTETQYF. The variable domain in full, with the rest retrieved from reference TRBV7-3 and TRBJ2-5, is GAGVSQTPSNKVTEKGKYVELRCDPISGHTALYWYRQSLGQGPEFLIYFQGTGAADDSGLPNDRFFAVRPEGSVSTLKIQRTERGDSAVYLCASSPGTGLTETQYFGPGTRLLVL.

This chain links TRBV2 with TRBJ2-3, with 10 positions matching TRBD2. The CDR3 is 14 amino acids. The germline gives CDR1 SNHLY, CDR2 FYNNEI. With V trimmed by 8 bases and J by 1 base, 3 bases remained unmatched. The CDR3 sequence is CASSSGGGTDTQYF. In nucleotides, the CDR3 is TGTGCCAGCTCGAGCGGGGGGGGCACAGATACGCAGTATTTT.

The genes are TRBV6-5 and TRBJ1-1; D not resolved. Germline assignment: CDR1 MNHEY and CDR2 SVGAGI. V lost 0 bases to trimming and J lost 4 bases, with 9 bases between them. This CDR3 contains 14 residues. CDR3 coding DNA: TGTGCCAGCAGTTACTCGACGGGTGTCACTGAAGCTTTCTTT. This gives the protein CASSYSTGVTEAFF.

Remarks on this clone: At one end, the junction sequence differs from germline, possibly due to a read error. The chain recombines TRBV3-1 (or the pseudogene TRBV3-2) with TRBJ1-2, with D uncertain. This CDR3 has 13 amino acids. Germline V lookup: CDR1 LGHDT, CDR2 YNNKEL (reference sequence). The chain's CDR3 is CASTQGGTYGYTF. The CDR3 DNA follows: TGTGCCAGCACCCAAGGAGGAACTTATGGCTACACCTTC.

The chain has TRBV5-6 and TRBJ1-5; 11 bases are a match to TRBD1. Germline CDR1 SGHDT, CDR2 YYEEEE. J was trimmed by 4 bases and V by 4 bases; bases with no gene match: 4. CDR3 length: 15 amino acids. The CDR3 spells CASSPRDRGNQPQHF. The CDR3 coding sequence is TGTGCCAGCAGCCCCCGGGACAGGGGGAATCAGCCCCAGCATTTT. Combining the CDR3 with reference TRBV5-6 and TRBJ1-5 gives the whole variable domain DAGVTQSPTHLIKTRGQQVTLRCSPKSGHDTVSWYQQALGQGPQFIFQYYEEEERQRGNFPDRFSGHQFPNYSSELNVNALLLGDSALYLCASSPRDRGNQPQHFGDGTRLSIL.

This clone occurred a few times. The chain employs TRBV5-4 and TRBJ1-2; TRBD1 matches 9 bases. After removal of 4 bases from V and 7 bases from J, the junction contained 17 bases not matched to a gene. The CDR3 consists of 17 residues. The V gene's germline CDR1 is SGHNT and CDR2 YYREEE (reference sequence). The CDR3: CASSRDPIQGAVGGYTF. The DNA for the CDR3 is TGTGCCAGCAGCCGCGACCCAATACAGGGGGCAGTGGGTGGCTACACCTTC.

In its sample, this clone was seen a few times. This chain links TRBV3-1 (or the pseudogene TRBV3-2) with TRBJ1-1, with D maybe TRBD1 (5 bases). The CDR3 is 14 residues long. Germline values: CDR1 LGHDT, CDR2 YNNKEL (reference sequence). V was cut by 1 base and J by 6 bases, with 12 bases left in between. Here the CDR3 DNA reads TGTGCCAGCAGCCAAGGGGGCGCACCCTCTGAAGCTTTCTTT. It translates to CASSQGGAPSEAFF.

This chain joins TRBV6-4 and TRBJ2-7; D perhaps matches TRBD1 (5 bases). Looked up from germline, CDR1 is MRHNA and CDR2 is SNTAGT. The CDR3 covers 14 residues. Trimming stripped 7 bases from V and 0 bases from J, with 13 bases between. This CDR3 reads CASIDSLTSYEQYF. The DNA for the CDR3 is TGTGCCAGCATCGACAGCCTTACCTCCTACGAGCAGTACTTC.

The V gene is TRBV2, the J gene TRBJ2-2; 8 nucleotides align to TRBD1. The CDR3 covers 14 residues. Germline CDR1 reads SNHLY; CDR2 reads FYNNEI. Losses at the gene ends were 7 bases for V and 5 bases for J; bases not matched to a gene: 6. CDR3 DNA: TGTGCCAGCAAACAGGGGGTCGGGACCGGGGAGCTGTTTTTT. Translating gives CASKQGVGTGELFF.

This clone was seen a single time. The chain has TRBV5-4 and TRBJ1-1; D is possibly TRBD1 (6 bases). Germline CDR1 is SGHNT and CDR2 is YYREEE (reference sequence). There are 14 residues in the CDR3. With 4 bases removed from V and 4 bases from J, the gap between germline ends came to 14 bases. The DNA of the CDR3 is TGTGCCAGCAGCAGAAGTAGACAGGCCACTGAAGCTTTCTTT. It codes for CASSRSRQATEAFF.

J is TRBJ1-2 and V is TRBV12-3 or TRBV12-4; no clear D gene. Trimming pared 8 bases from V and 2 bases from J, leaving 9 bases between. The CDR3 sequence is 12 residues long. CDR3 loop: CASGRSNYGYTF. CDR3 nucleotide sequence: TGTGCCAGCGGGCGATCCAACTATGGCTACACCTTC.

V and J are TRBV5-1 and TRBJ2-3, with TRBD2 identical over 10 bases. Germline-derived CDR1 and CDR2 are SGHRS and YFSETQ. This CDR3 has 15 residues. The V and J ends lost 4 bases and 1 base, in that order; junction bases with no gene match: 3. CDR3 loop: CASSVTSGRTDTQYF. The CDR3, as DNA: TGCGCCAGCAGCGTGACTAGCGGGCGCACAGATACGCAGTATTTT.

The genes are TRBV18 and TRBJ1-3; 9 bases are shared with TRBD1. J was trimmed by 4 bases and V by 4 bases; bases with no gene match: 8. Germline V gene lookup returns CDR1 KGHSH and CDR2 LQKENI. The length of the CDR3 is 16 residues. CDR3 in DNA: TGTGCCAGCTCACTTAGCGAACAGGGGGCCGGAAACACCATATATTTT. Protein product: CASSLSEQGAGNTIYF.

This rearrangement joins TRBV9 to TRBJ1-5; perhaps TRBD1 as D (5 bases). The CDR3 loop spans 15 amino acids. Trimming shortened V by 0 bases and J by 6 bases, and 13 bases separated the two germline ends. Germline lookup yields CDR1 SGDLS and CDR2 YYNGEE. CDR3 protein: CASSVDDRRGQPQHF. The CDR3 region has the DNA TGTGCCAGCAGCGTAGACGATAGGAGGGGTCAGCCCCAGCATTTT.

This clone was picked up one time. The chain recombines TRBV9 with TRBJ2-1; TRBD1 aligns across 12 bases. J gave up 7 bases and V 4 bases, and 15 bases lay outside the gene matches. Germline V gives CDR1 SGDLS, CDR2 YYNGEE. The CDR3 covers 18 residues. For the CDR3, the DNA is TGTGCCAGCAGCCCACGGGGACAGGGGGCAATTGGGAAAAATGAGCAGTTCTTC. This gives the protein CASSPRGQGAIGKNEQFF.

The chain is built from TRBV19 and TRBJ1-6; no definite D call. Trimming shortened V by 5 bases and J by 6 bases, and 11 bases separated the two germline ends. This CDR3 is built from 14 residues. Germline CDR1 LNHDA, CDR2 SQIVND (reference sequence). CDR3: CASSGPATNSPLHF. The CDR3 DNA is TGTGCCAGTAGTGGGCCAGCAACTAATTCACCCCTCCACTTT.

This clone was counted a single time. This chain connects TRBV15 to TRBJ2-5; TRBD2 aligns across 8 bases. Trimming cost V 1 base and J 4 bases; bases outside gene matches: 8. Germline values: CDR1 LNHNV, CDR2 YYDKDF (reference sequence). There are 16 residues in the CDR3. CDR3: CATSRGDSGDLETQYF. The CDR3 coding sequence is TGTGCCACCAGCAGAGGGGATAGCGGGGACCTAGAGACCCAGTACTTC. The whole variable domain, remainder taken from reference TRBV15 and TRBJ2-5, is DAMVIQNPRYQVTQFGKPVTLSCSQTLNHNVMYWYQQKSSQAPKLLFHYYDKDFNNEADTPDNFQSRRPNTSFCFLDIRSPGLGDTAMYLCATSRGDSGDLETQYFGPGTRLLVL.